This T cell receptor beta chain was documented in a study of T cells in Graves' hyperthyroidism and ophthalmopathy. Germline V lookup: CDR1 MNHEY, CDR2 SVGAGI. The V and J ends lost 0 bases and 6 bases, in that order; junction bases with no gene match: 15. The CDR3 runs 18 residues. There are a few counts of this clonotype. Amplification of TCR beta CDR3 regions used RNA as the template. RT-PCR in the first round (using the HTBI primer set) targeted the TCR CDR3. TCRdb analysed the multiplex PCR reads with MiXCR anew, one entry per CDR3 protein. This repertoire shows under 650,000 distinct CDR3 sequences, about 17% found once; its top ten account for around 3.9%.

Sequences were obtained from blood. This clonotype was sampled from a woman in her twenties or thirties with Graves' hyperthyroidism. This chain joins TRBV6-5 and TRBJ1-1; 8 bases match TRBD1. The CDR3 nucleotides read TGTGCCAGCAGTTACTCGAGGGTTCGACAGGGGCCGCTTTCTGAAGCTTTCTTT. Protein: CASSYSRVRQGPLSEAFF.